The present T cell receptor (beta chain) was sequenced within a study of cytomegalovirus exposure and HLA in healthy donors. The method was immunoSEQ multiplex PCR; TCRdb's version includes in-frame clones alone and lacks a portion of them. The profile shows about 55,000 clones, about 93% of them singletons. General study results and limits: Most observed TCR sequences were rare, whereas some public TCRs were detected in many donors. Both high specificity and high sensitivity reportedly marked the classifier's diagnosis of cytomegalovirus status. Fewer than 200 TCR beta chains were listed as cytomegalovirus-associated.

In regard to this clone: Its target is not known.

Germline lookup yields CDR1 MNHEY and CDR2 SMNVEV (reference sequence). The CDR3 sequence is 14 residues long. V gave up 8 bases and J gave up 9 bases, with 20 bases separating them. The chain employs TRBV27 and TRBJ1-5; D not certain. Sequencing was carried out using PBMCs. This sequence originates from a man younger than 35 in good health and CMV-seronegative. The CDR3: CASAAREPFWPQHF. In nucleotides, the CDR3 is TGTGCCAGCGCCGCCCGGGAGCCTTTCTGGCCCCAGCATTTT.